These 12 T cell receptor beta chains came from one sample sequenced in a study of blood T cell repertoires in COVID-19. Produced via immunoSEQ multiplex PCR; TCRdb's table is partial and in-frame only. The sample comprises approximately 330,000 clones, roughly 89% of which are singletons, and roughly 8.9% rests with the top ten. The sequenced sample consisted of peripheral blood. Source of these receptors: a young man with COVID-19, enrolled during active disease.

This chain links TRBV18 with TRBJ1-4; D not certain. This CDR3 has 16 amino acids. Trimming cost V 4 bases and J 0 bases, with 12 bases left between them. The germline CDR1 and CDR2 sequences are KGHSH and LQKENI. CDR3 bases: TGTGCCAGCTCACGGCAGAACCCTGCAACTAATGAAAAACTGTTTTTT. Protein product: CASSRQNPATNEKLFF.

Here the CDR3 DNA reads TGTGCCTGGAGTCCTAAACAGGGGCTCTCACCCCTCCACTTT. Translating it yields CAWSPKQGLSPLHF. This chain links TRBV30 with TRBJ1-6; 7 nucleotides agree with TRBD1. This CDR3 has 14 amino acids. The germline V gene encodes CDR1 GTSNPN and CDR2 SVGIG (reference sequence). J lost 10 bases, V lost 2 bases, and 8 bases had no gene match.

The V call is TRBV7-3, the J call TRBJ1-2, with 11 positions matching TRBD1. The V gene's germline CDR1 is SGHTA and CDR2 FQGTGA. With 4 bases clipped from V and 4 bases from J, the junction kept 2 bases outside the gene matches. The CDR3 extends over 14 amino acids. CDR3 sequence reads: CASSYGTGGYGYTF. The DNA for the CDR3 is TGTGCCAGCAGCTATGGGACAGGGGGCTATGGCTACACCTTC.

The gene calls are TRBV5-6 and TRBJ1-5; no reliable D call. Germline V lookup: CDR1 SGHDT, CDR2 YYEEEE. This CDR3 contains 17 residues. The V gene lost 4 bases and the J gene lost 0 bases, with 17 bases spanning the gap. The CDR3 region is CASSARWAAYSNQPQHF. Written as DNA, the CDR3 is TGTGCCAGCAGCGCCCGGTGGGCAGCTTATAGCAATCAGCCCCAGCATTTT. The full variable domain, rest sourced from reference TRBV5-6 and TRBJ1-5, is DAGVTQSPTHLIKTRGQQVTLRCSPKSGHDTVSWYQQALGQGPQFIFQYYEEEERQRGNFPDRFSGHQFPNYSSELNVNALLLGDSALYLCASSARWAAYSNQPQHFGDGTRLSIL.

V is TRBV23-1 and J is TRBJ1-1, with 7 positions matching TRBD1. TRBV23-1 is classed as an ORF, of uncertain function. The J segment lost 5 bases and the V segment lost 0 bases, leaving 3 bases of the junction unmatched. The CDR3 extends over 14 amino acids. The CDR3 DNA follows: TGCGCCAGCAGTCAATCGAACAGGGGTACTGAAGCTTTCTTT. Translation gives CASSQSNRGTEAFF.

The chain links TRBV9 to TRBJ2-1, with TRBD1 as a possible D gene (5 bases). Germline V gene sequence: CDR1 SGDLS, CDR2 YYNGEE. The CDR3 runs 15 residues. Trimming removed 0 bases from V and 6 bases from J, with 13 bases in between. CDR3 region: CASSVGGPQLNEQFF. The DNA for the CDR3 is TGTGCCAGCAGCGTAGGGGGCCCCCAGCTCAATGAGCAGTTCTTC.

The V and J genes are TRBV11-2 and TRBJ2-5, with D uncertain. The V and J ends lost 1 base and 4 bases respectively, with 7 bases between them. The CDR3 is made up of 13 amino acids. Per the germline V gene, CDR1 is SGHAT and CDR2 is FQNNGV. The CDR3 sequence: CASSLGEVETQYF. CDR3 in DNA: TGTGCCAGCAGCTTAGGAGAGGTAGAGACCCAGTACTTC.

This clone occurred a few times. J is TRBJ1-1 and V is TRBV18, with D perhaps TRBD1 (5 bases). With 0 bases removed from V and 3 bases from J, the gap between germline ends came to 11 bases. Germline CDR1 and CDR2: KGHSH and LQKENI. There are 15 residues in the CDR3. This CDR3 is CASSPPGQQDTEAFF. As DNA, the CDR3 is TGTGCCAGCTCACCACCCGGACAACAGGACACTGAAGCTTTCTTT.

The V call is TRBV18, the J call TRBJ1-2; D perhaps matches TRBD1 (5 bases). This CDR3 has 15 amino acids. V was cut by 6 bases and J by 0 bases, with 14 bases left in between. Germline V gives CDR1 KGHSH, CDR2 LQKENI. The CDR3 reads CASSQGGRANYGYTF. The CDR3 DNA reads as TGTGCCAGCTCTCAGGGTGGCAGAGCTAACTATGGCTACACCTTC.

The rearrangement uses TRBV4-1 and TRBJ2-3; TRBD2 might be the D (6 bases). Trimming stripped 0 bases from V and 4 bases from J, with 23 bases between. Looked up from germline, CDR1 is MGHRA and CDR2 is YSYEKL. CDR3 length: 19 residues. The CDR3 DNA sequence: TGCGCCAGCAGCCAAGATCGCCCTAGTAGCGGAGGTCCCTCAGATACGCAGTATTTT. This gives the protein CASSQDRPSSGGPSDTQYF.

The CDR3 nucleotides read TGTGCCAGCAGTCCTAGGGACAGCTCAGAAGATTACGAGCAGTACTTC. Its translation: CASSPRDSSEDYEQYF. V and J are TRBV27 and TRBJ2-7; TRBD1 aligns across 7 bases. CDR3 size: 16 residues. The V and J ends lost 5 bases and 4 bases, in that order; junction bases with no gene match: 14. Germline V CDR1 and CDR2: MNHEY, SMNVEV (reference sequence).

The chain has TRBV10-1 and TRBJ2-5; 8 bases agree with TRBD2. CDR3 length: 13 residues. Germline V gene lookup returns CDR1 WNHNN and CDR2 SYGVQD (reference sequence). Trimming removed 11 bases from V and 6 bases from J; junction bases left unmatched: 11. CDR3 coding DNA: TGCGCCGGGAGCGGGAGCGCTGTAAAGACCCAGTACTTC. Protein product: CAGSGSAVKTQYF.